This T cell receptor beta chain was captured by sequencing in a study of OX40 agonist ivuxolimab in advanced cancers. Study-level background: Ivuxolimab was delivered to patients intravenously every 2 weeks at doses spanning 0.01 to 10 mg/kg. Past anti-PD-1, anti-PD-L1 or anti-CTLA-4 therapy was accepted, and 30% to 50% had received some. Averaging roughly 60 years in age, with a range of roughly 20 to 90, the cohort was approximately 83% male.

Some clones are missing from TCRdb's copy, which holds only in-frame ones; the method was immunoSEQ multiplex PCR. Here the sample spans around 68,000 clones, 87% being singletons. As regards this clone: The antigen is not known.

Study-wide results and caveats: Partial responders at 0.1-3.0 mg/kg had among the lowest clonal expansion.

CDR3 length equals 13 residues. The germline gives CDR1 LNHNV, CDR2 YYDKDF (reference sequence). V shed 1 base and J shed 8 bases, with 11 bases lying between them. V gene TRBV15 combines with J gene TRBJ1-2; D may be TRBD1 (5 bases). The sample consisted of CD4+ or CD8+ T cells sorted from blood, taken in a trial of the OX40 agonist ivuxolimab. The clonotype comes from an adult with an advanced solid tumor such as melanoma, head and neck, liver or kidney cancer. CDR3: CATSRAVGEGYTF. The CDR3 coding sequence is TGTGCCACCAGCAGAGCTGTAGGGGAGGGCTACACCTTC.